The clone carrying this T cell receptor beta chain showed up many times. As yet, its antigen is unknown. Germline loops: CDR1 SEHNR, CDR2 FQNEAQ (reference sequence). The CDR3 totals 12 residues. Trimming took off 4 bases at V and 9 bases at J, with 10 bases between the two ends. These data belong to a study of T cells in Graves' hyperthyroidism and ophthalmopathy. General study points: Prediction of ophthalmopathy progression came a median roughly 6.6 months pre-onset.

In making diagnoses, clinical symptoms, serum thyroxine and TRAb, thyroid ultrasound and orbital computed tomography were all used. PBMCs were sourced from around 10 ml fresh peripheral blood. TCR beta CDR3 region amplification was performed from RNA transcripts. The HTBI primer set was used in a first-round RT-PCR of the TCR CDR3. TCRdb redid the calling of the multiplex PCR reads with MiXCR, one entry per CDR3 protein. This table holds roughly 650,000 distinct CDR3 sequences, about a sixth found once. The clonotype comes from a middle-aged woman with Graves' ophthalmopathy. The rearrangement joins TRBV7-9 to TRBJ2-1; D is unresolved. Sequenced: blood. CDR3 sequence reads: CASSSYVGEQFF. The CDR3 DNA reads as TGTGCCAGCAGCTCTTACGTGGGTGAGCAGTTCTTC.